The 8 T cell receptor beta chains reported below all come from one sample, sequenced in a study of PD-1 blockade in classical Hodgkin lymphoma. In every patient, relapse followed autologous stem cell transplantation, while exposure to brentuximab vedotin differed. TCRdb's table, derived via immunoSEQ multiplex PCR, lists solely in-frame clones and lacks some. Seen here are some 96,000 clones, over 80% observed once, and the top ten hold more than 10%. The sequencing used peripheral blood mononuclear cells (PBMCs), collected at baseline. The receptors were sampled from a human donor with classical Hodgkin lymphoma.

Concerning this clone itself: The sample has other DNA sequences that encode this CDR3 too. The chain carries TRBV5-4 and TRBJ2-2; D not certain. The germline V and J ends were trimmed by 3 bases and 5 bases, with 8 bases remaining between them. This CDR3 contains 13 residues. Per germline, CDR1 SGHNT and CDR2 YYREEE (reference sequence). The CDR3 coding sequence is TGTGCCAGCAGCTCGCCGTATACCGGGGAGCTGTTTTTT. Amino acids: CASSSPYTGELFF.

This clone appeared once. The chain recombines TRBV19 with TRBJ2-5, with D perhaps TRBD1 (5 bases). V was cut by 7 bases and J by 5 bases, with 20 bases left in between. Germline V gene data show CDR1 as LNHDA and CDR2 as SQIVND (reference sequence). The CDR3 has 15 amino acids. The CDR3 loop is CASTRARTKGETQYF. The CDR3 DNA reads as TGTGCCAGTACCCGGGCCAGAACAAAGGGGGAGACCCAGTACTTC.

The rearrangement uses TRBV19 and TRBJ2-3; D is undetermined. The CDR3 has 14 amino acids. The germline V gene has CDR1 LNHDA and CDR2 SQIVND (reference sequence). The V gene lost 4 bases and the J gene lost 8 bases, with 16 bases spanning the gap. In DNA, the CDR3 is TGTGCCAGTAGTACTTCGGTAGGGATGGGTACGCAGTATTTT. It translates to CASSTSVGMGTQYF.

This sequence joins TRBV19 and TRBJ2-7, with TRBD2 matching over 10 bases. Germline assignment: CDR1 LNHDA and CDR2 SQIVND (reference sequence). J was trimmed by 4 bases and V by 4 bases; bases with no gene match: 4. The CDR3 runs 14 residues. The CDR3 coding sequence is TGTGCCAGTAGTAGGACTAGCGGACTGTACGAGCAGTACTTC. Its protein is CASSRTSGLYEQYF.

V and J are TRBV10-3 and TRBJ2-1; D is ambiguous. From germline, CDR1 is ENHRY and CDR2 SYGVKD. There are 13 residues in the CDR3. V was pared by 4 bases and J by 12 bases, with 16 bases between. The CDR3 DNA follows: TGTGCCATCAGTGCCTCCTCCCTTTATGGGCAGTTCTTC. This gives the protein CAISASSLYGQFF.

This clone was seen more than once but under ten times. V is TRBV19 and J is TRBJ2-7; a weak D match, TRBD2 (5 bases). This CDR3 is built from 18 residues. Germline loops: CDR1 LNHDA, CDR2 SQIVND (reference sequence). Trimming took off 3 bases at V and 7 bases at J, with 28 bases between the two ends. The CDR3: CASSIKALGGLTSKEQYF. The CDR3 DNA is TGTGCCAGTAGTATCAAGGCCTTGGGCGGGTTGACCAGCAAGGAGCAGTACTTC.

This sequence joins TRBV19 and TRBJ2-1; 7 nucleotides agree with TRBD2. V gave up 7 bases and J gave up 4 bases; unmatched junction bases: 7. Germline CDR1 is LNHDA and CDR2 is SQIVND (reference sequence). The CDR3 consists of 14 residues. The CDR3 loop is CASTAASGYNEQFF. For the CDR3, the DNA is TGTGCCAGTACAGCGGCTAGCGGATACAATGAGCAGTTCTTC.

V is TRBV10-3 and J is TRBJ2-7; D is perhaps TRBD2 (6 bases). The CDR3 is 14 amino acids. Germline-derived CDR1 and CDR2 are ENHRY and SYGVKD. V dropped 6 bases and J dropped 0 bases, with 12 bases sitting between them. DNA of the CDR3: TGTGCCATCAGAAACCAGGAGGGCTCCTACGAGCAGTACTTC. This translates into CAIRNQEGSYEQYF.